These 32 T cell receptor beta chains share one sample of origin, sequenced in a study of CD8+ T cells in alopecia areata. TCR sequencing used cDNA made by reverse transcription of extracted RNA. Only in-frame clones appear in the TCRdb table, and some are missing; sequencing was by immunoSEQ multiplex PCR. The sample contains fewer than 250,000 clones, approximately 45% of which appear only once. Treatment reported: oral pan-JAK inhibitor, 5-10 mg twice daily. The sequencing here drew on CD4+ T cells sorted from blood, taken at approximately week 37, from a patient treated with tofacitinib. The source is a human donor with alopecia areata.

V usage is TRBV9 and J usage is TRBJ2-3; TRBD1 agrees at 8 bases. Germline trimming cut 4 bases from V and 6 bases from J; bases unmatched to any gene: 10. Germline V gene lookup returns CDR1 SGDLS and CDR2 YYNGEE. This CDR3 is 15 amino acids long. The CDR3 protein is CASSLRDRWSDTQYF. CDR3 bases: TGTGCCAGCAGCCTCCGGGACAGGTGGAGTGATACGCAGTATTTT.

The V call is TRBV30, the J call TRBJ2-5, with D maybe TRBD2 (5 bases). V was clipped by 5 bases and J by 5 bases, with 12 bases between them. Germline loops: CDR1 GTSNPN, CDR2 SVGIG (reference sequence). The CDR3 is 12 residues long. CDR3 region: CAWEPGLETQYF. CDR3 nucleotides: TGTGCCTGGGAACCGGGGTTGGAGACCCAGTACTTC. The whole variable domain, remainder taken from reference TRBV30 and TRBJ2-5, is SQTIHQWPATLVQPVGSPLSLECTVEGTSNPNLYWYRQAAGRGLQLLFYSVGIGQISSEVPQNLSASRPQDRQFILSSKKLLLSDSGFYLCAWEPGLETQYFGPGTRLLVL.

This chain links TRBV5-1 with TRBJ2-1; TRBD2 agrees at 8 bases. The CDR3 runs to 13 residues. V gave up 3 bases and J gave up 9 bases; unmatched junction bases: 5. The germline V gene has CDR1 SGHRS and CDR2 YFSETQ. The CDR3 nucleotides read TGCGCCAGCAGCTCGAGCGGGAGTGGTGAGCAGTTCTTC. Translated, it gives CASSSSGSGEQFF.

This chain connects TRBV29-1 to TRBJ2-3; D is uncertain. The CDR3 has 12 residues. V gave up 6 bases and J gave up 1 base, with 8 bases separating them. The germline CDR1 and CDR2 sequences are SQVTM and ANQGSEA. The chain's CDR3 is CSVIYGTDTQYF. The CDR3 nucleotides read TGCAGCGTGATCTATGGCACAGATACGCAGTATTTT.

The chain carries TRBV9 and TRBJ2-7, with D possibly TRBD1 on 5 matching bases. This CDR3 region has 13 residues. The germline gives CDR1 SGDLS, CDR2 YYNGEE. The V gene lost 6 bases and the J gene lost 6 bases, with 16 bases spanning the gap. The CDR3 DNA reads TGTGCCAGCAACGCTCAGGGTATGGGCGAGCAGTACTTC. Its protein product is CASNAQGMGEQYF.

This chain connects TRBV7-2 to TRBJ2-5, with TRBD2 matching 9 bases. Per germline, CDR1 SGHTA and CDR2 FQGNSA. This CDR3 has 16 residues. The J segment lost 9 bases and the V segment lost 4 bases, leaving 15 bases of the junction unmatched. Written as DNA, the CDR3 is TGTGCCAGCAGCTCACCGGGACTAGCATTCGAGGGCCCCCAGTACTTC. This encodes CASSSPGLAFEGPQYF.

The chain uses TRBV5-1 and TRBJ1-1; perhaps TRBD1 as D (6 bases). With 4 bases removed from V and 1 base from J, the gap between germline ends came to 11 bases. The CDR3 length is 14 residues. In germline, CDR1 is SGHRS, CDR2 YFSETQ. In DNA, the CDR3 is TGCGCCAGCAGCAAGACAGGACCGAACACTGAAGCTTTCTTT. Protein product: CASSKTGPNTEAFF. Drawing the rest from reference TRBV5-1 and TRBJ1-1, the complete variable domain is KAGVTQTPRYLIKTRGQQVTLSCSPISGHRSVSWYQQTPGQGLQFLFEYFSETQRNKGNFPGRFSGRQFSNSRSEMNVSTLELGDSALYLCASSKTGPNTEAFFGQGTRLTVV.

The chain couples TRBV2 to TRBJ2-5; D call uncertain. Deletions cut 10 bases from V and 2 bases from J, with 14 bases between. Germline-derived CDR1 and CDR2 are SNHLY and FYNNEI. CDR3 length: 13 residues. Written as DNA, the CDR3 is TGTGCCACCTCAGACGGTGGACAAGAGACCCAGTACTTC. The encoded protein is CATSDGGQETQYF. Looking up the rest from reference TRBV2 and TRBJ2-5 gives the full variable domain: EPEVTQTPSHQVTQMGQEVILRCVPISNHLYFYWYRQILGQKVEFLVSFYNNEISEKSEIFDDQFSVERPDGSNFTLKIRSTKLEDSAMYFCATSDGGQETQYFGPGTRLLVL.

The rearrangement joins TRBV15 to TRBJ1-5; perhaps TRBD1 as D (6 bases). The ends were cut back, 1 base at V and 0 bases at J, with 13 bases in the middle. CDR1 LNHNV and CDR2 YYDKDF come from the germline V gene (reference sequence). The CDR3 has 17 residues. The CDR3 DNA reads as TGTGCCACCAGCAGAGTTTGGACAGACAATAGCAATCAGCCCCAGCATTTT. Its translation: CATSRVWTDNSNQPQHF.

This clone was counted ten times or more. CDR3 sequence reads: CATSRLDRGTGELFF. In nucleotides, the CDR3 is TGTGCCACCAGCAGACTAGACAGGGGGACCGGGGAGCTGTTTTTT. This rearrangement joins TRBV15 to TRBJ2-2, with 9 bases that match TRBD1. The length of the CDR3 is 15 residues. Germline CDR1 and CDR2: LNHNV and YYDKDF (reference sequence). V shed 2 bases and J 5 bases; nucleotides not matched to a gene: 3.

This clone came up a few times. The rearrangement joins TRBV6-1 to TRBJ2-1; possible D gene TRBD1, 5 bases. The germline V gene encodes CDR1 MNHNS and CDR2 SASEGT. V was cut by 1 base and J by 4 bases, with 14 bases left in between. This CDR3 comprises 16 residues. CDR3 residues: CASSEEGVSPYNEQFF. The CDR3 bases are TGTGCCAGCAGTGAAGAAGGGGTTAGCCCTTACAATGAGCAGTTCTTC.

This clone occurred many times. The V gene is TRBV19, the J gene TRBJ1-5; the D gene is possibly TRBD1 (5 bases). Germline-derived CDR1 and CDR2 are LNHDA and SQIVND (reference sequence). V lost 5 bases and J lost 3, with 14 bases in between. The CDR3 sequence is 15 residues long. Written as DNA, the CDR3 is TGTGCCAGTAGTGGAGGGGACTTACCCAATCAGCCCCAGCATTTT. Encoded protein: CASSGGDLPNQPQHF. The full variable domain, its missing parts supplied by reference TRBV19 and TRBJ1-5, is DGGITQSPKYLFRKEGQNVTLSCEQNLNHDAMYWYRQDPGQGLRLIYYSQIVNDFQKGDIAEGYSVSREKKESFPLTVTSAQKNPTAFYLCASSGGDLPNQPQHFGDGTRLSIL.

The genes are TRBV5-1 and TRBJ2-7, with 7 positions matching TRBD2. With 7 bases clipped from V and 2 bases from J, the junction kept 0 bases outside the gene matches. CDR1 and CDR2 (germline): SGHRS, YFSETQ. CDR3 length: 11 amino acids. CDR3 region: CASRGAYEQYF. The CDR3 DNA follows: TGCGCCAGCCGGGGGGCCTACGAGCAGTACTTC. Full variable domain (outside the CDR3, taken from reference TRBV5-1 and TRBJ2-7): KAGVTQTPRYLIKTRGQQVTLSCSPISGHRSVSWYQQTPGQGLQFLFEYFSETQRNKGNFPGRFSGRQFSNSRSEMNVSTLELGDSALYLCASRGAYEQYFGPGTRLTVT.

The J gene is TRBJ1-2, the V gene TRBV4-2; unclear D gene. V lost 4 bases to trimming and J lost 4 bases, with 7 bases between them. In germline, CDR1 is LGHNA, CDR2 YNFKEQ. CDR3 size: 12 residues. The CDR3 nucleotides read TGTGCCAGCAGCCCTGCGGGCTATGGCTACACCTTC. This gives the protein CASSPAGYGYTF.

The chain is built from TRBV5-4 and TRBJ2-5; D is possibly TRBD2 (6 bases). This CDR3 has 13 residues. The germline CDR1 and CDR2 sequences are SGHNT and YYREEE (reference sequence). Trimming took off 5 bases at V and 6 bases at J, with 14 bases between the two ends. Written as DNA, the CDR3 is TGTGCCAGCAGTCCAGGCGGGGATCAGACCCAGTACTTC. The encoded protein is CASSPGGDQTQYF.

V and J are TRBV6-6 and TRBJ1-4; D ambiguous. The CDR3 has 13 amino acids. From germline, CDR1 is MNHNY and CDR2 SVGAGI (reference sequence). Trimming left V 2 bases short and J 3 bases short, with 4 bases between. In nucleotides, the CDR3 is TGTGCCAGCAGTTACCGACCTAATGAAAAACTGTTTTTT. This encodes CASSYRPNEKLFF.

This clone has a handful of counts. This chain uses TRBV19 with TRBJ2-7; D is unclear. The CDR3 extends over 11 amino acids. The ends were cut back, 8 bases at V and 3 bases at J, with 8 bases in the middle. Germline assignment: CDR1 LNHDA and CDR2 SQIVND (reference sequence). The CDR3 region is CASSTGYEQYF. DNA for the CDR3: TGTGCCAGTTCTACGGGCTACGAGCAGTACTTC.

This clone was counted between two and nine times. The CDR3 spells CSVESRGLAGEVPDTQYF. The CDR3 DNA reads TGCAGCGTTGAAAGTCGGGGACTAGCGGGAGAAGTCCCAGATACGCAGTATTTT. V gene TRBV29-1 combines with J gene TRBJ2-3, with 14 bases lining up with TRBD2. The CDR3 is 18 residues long. The V and J ends lost 2 bases and 4 bases, in that order; junction bases with no gene match: 11. The V gene's germline CDR1 is SQVTM and CDR2 ANQGSEA.

The chain is built from TRBV6-6 and TRBJ2-1; tentatively, D is TRBD2 (5 bases). Germline values: CDR1 MNHNY, CDR2 SVGAGI (reference sequence). V was pared by 7 bases and J by 9 bases, with 10 bases between. This CDR3 has 11 amino acids. The CDR3 is CASIASGEQFF. The CDR3 DNA is TGTGCCAGCATAGCGTCGGGTGAGCAGTTCTTC.

V is TRBV4-2 and J is TRBJ2-7; TRBD1 agrees at 7 bases. The germline gives CDR1 LGHNA, CDR2 YNFKEQ. This CDR3 region has 17 residues. The J segment lost 6 bases and the V segment lost 3 bases, leaving 17 bases of the junction unmatched. The CDR3 DNA is TGTGCCAGCAGCCAGGTTCAGGGGGACCAGCAGGCGGGCGAGCAGTACTTC. Translating gives CASSQVQGDQQAGEQYF.

This chain uses TRBV27 with TRBJ2-5; tentatively, D is TRBD2 (5 bases). The V gene's germline CDR1 is MNHEY and CDR2 SMNVEV (reference sequence). The CDR3 covers 13 residues. Trimming stripped 2 bases from V and 2 bases from J, with 6 bases between. CDR3 protein: CASSLRGQETQYF. For the CDR3, the DNA is TGTGCCAGCAGTTTACGGGGTCAAGAGACCCAGTACTTC.

V usage is TRBV27 and J usage is TRBJ2-2; a possible D gene is TRBD1 (5 bases). There are 14 residues in the CDR3. The V end lost 8 bases, the J end lost 4 bases, and 14 bases lay between the germline ends. Germline values: CDR1 MNHEY, CDR2 SMNVEV (reference sequence). CDR3 bases: TGTGCCAGCCGAGACAGATTATCCACCGGGGAGCTGTTTTTT. Amino acid sequence: CASRDRLSTGELFF.

This clone appeared a few times. The J gene is TRBJ2-3, the V gene TRBV10-1; D remains ambiguous. Trimming removed 4 bases from V and 5 bases from J, with 13 bases in between. Germline lookup yields CDR1 WNHNN and CDR2 SYGVQD (reference sequence). The CDR3 consists of 14 residues. CDR3 coding DNA: TGCGCCAGCAGTGGTAACGGGCCCATAGATACGCAGTATTTT. Translation: CASSGNGPIDTQYF.

This clone was counted once. The chain has TRBV6-5 and TRBJ1-3; D ambiguous. Germline CDR1 reads MNHEY; CDR2 reads SVGAGI. This CDR3 has 11 amino acids. The germline V and J ends were trimmed by 10 bases and 4 bases, with 8 bases remaining between them. For the CDR3, the DNA is TGTGCCACCCATCTAGGAAACACCATATATTTT. This codes for CATHLGNTIYF.

In DNA form, the CDR3 reads TGCGCCAGCAGCTTCCCAGGGATGGAGACCCAGTACTTC. This codes for CASSFPGMETQYF. The chain is built from TRBV5-1 and TRBJ2-5; a possible D gene is TRBD1 (5 bases). The CDR3 consists of 13 residues. CDR1 is SGHRS and CDR2 is YFSETQ in the germline V gene. The ends were cut back, 2 bases at V and 5 bases at J, with 10 bases in the middle.

As concerns this clone: In the same sample, other DNA sequences code for this CDR3. The V call is TRBV2, the J call TRBJ1-2, with no clear D. The CDR3 has 10 amino acids. Germline CDR1 is SNHLY and CDR2 is FYNNEI. With 2 bases removed from V and 8 bases from J, the gap between germline ends came to 3 bases. As DNA, the CDR3 is TGTGCCAGCAGTGAATCCGGCTACACCTTC. As protein: CASSESGYTF.

V and J are TRBV29-1 and TRBJ2-7; D uncertain. Per germline, CDR1 SQVTM and CDR2 ANQGSEA. The CDR3 has 12 amino acids. The V end lost 7 bases, the J end lost 0 bases, and 10 bases lay between the germline ends. The CDR3 here is CSGAVNSYEQYF. The CDR3 bases are TGCAGCGGGGCGGTTAACTCCTACGAGCAGTACTTC.

V and J are TRBV5-4 and TRBJ1-5, with D maybe TRBD1 (5 bases). Trimming pared 3 bases from V and 3 bases from J, leaving 22 bases between. Germline CDR1 is SGHNT and CDR2 is YYREEE (reference sequence). The length of the CDR3 is 18 residues. CDR3 protein: CASSSQPSRGGSNQPQHF. The DNA for the CDR3 is TGTGCCAGCAGCTCACAGCCTTCCCGGGGGGGATCCAATCAGCCCCAGCATTTT.

This chain joins TRBV19 and TRBJ1-2; D unclear. Looked up from germline, CDR1 is LNHDA and CDR2 is SQIVND (reference sequence). V lost 5 bases, J lost 2 bases, and 9 bases lay in between. This CDR3 has 13 amino acids. In DNA, the CDR3 is TGTGCCAGTAGTCAGGTCGGAAACTATGGCTACACCTTC. It translates to CASSQVGNYGYTF.

V gene TRBV7-9 combines with J gene TRBJ2-5; tentative D call: TRBD1 (5 bases). With 6 bases removed from V and 1 base from J, the gap between germline ends came to 15 bases. The CDR3 extends over 15 amino acids. Germline V gene lookup returns CDR1 SEHNR and CDR2 FQNEAQ (reference sequence). CDR3 sequence: CASSKALQAQETQYF. CDR3 nucleotides: TGTGCCAGCAGTAAGGCCCTACAGGCCCAAGAGACCCAGTACTTC.

This rearrangement joins TRBV6-1 to TRBJ2-2; unclear D gene. Germline CDR1 and CDR2: MNHNS and SASEGT. V was clipped by 3 bases and J by 1 base, with 6 bases between them. The CDR3 sequence is 14 residues long. The CDR3 region has the DNA TGTGCCAGCAGTGAGTCAGGGAACACCGGGGAGCTGTTTTTT. This translates into CASSESGNTGELFF.

The rearrangement links TRBV27 to TRBJ2-1, with D perhaps matching TRBD2 (5 bases). CDR3 length: 14 amino acids. CDR1 and CDR2 (germline): MNHEY, SMNVEV (reference sequence). V was cut by 3 bases and J by 4 bases, with 10 bases left in between. CDR3 loop: CASSFNGIYNEQFF. The CDR3 bases are TGTGCCAGCAGTTTCAACGGGATATACAATGAGCAGTTCTTC.